This is a list of T cell receptor beta chains from one sample in a study of cytomegalovirus exposure and HLA in healthy donors. Sequencing used immunoSEQ multiplex PCR; TCRdb keeps in-frame clones, though not all of them. The profile shows 65,000 to 85,000 clones, 85% to 95% of them singletons. The sequenced sample consisted of PBMCs. The source is a woman in her late teens or twenties in good health and CMV-seronegative. Both conserved end residues are part of each CDR3. Fields, in order: J gene, V gene, clone size, D gene, CDR3 protein, CDR3 DNA. A D gene is named only where the DNA matches it firmly. Where a row states a size, it is once, few, many or the class of an expanded clone; other rows omit it.

>TRBJ2-1|TRBV19|-|-
CASSGTLYNEQFF
TGTGCCAGTTCCGGGACACTCTACAATGAGCAGTTCTTC
>TRBJ2-3|TRBV29-1|-|TRBD2
CSVEDRASGRDTQYF
TGCAGCGTTGAAGATCGCGCTAGCGGGAGGGATACGCAGTATTTT
>TRBJ1-5|TRBV7-8|-|TRBD1
CASSRTGQGGMNQPQHF
TGTGCCAGCAGCCGAACCGGACAGGGTGGGATGAATCAGCCCCAGCATTTT
>TRBJ2-1|TRBV28|-|-
CASSPRDGSYNEQFF
TGTGCCAGCAGTCCTCGGGACGGGAGCTACAATGAGCAGTTCTTC
>TRBJ2-3|TRBV6-5|-|-
CASSYSTGDTDTQYF
TGTGCCAGCAGTTACTCGACCGGGGACACAGATACGCAGTATTTT
>TRBJ1-2|TRBV6-5|-|-
CASSYSTASNYGYTF
TGTGCCAGCAGTTACTCGACAGCCTCTAACTATGGCTACACCTTC
>TRBJ2-7|TRBV6-1|-|TRBD2
CASSVEAGGSYEQYF
TGTGCCAGCAGTGTCGAAGCGGGGGGGTCCTACGAGCAGTACTTC
>TRBJ2-7|TRBV6-5|-|-
CASSSARHPKYEQYF
TGTGCCAGCAGTTCCGCCCGACACCCTAAATACGAGCAGTACTTC
>TRBJ1-1|TRBV19|-|-
CASSPQGRGTEAFF
TGTGCCAGTAGCCCACAGGGACGGGGCACTGAAGCTTTCTTT
>TRBJ2-7|TRBV7-2|-|-
CASSFAGLALREQYF
TGTGCCAGCAGCTTCGCGGGACTCGCCCTAAGGGAGCAGTACTTC
>TRBJ1-3|TRBV19|-|-
CASSMSDRMSGNTIYF
TGTGCCAGTAGTATGTCTGACAGAATGTCTGGAAACACCATATATTTT
>TRBJ1-2|TRBV5-8|-|TRBD1
CASSSTGTGLNGYTF
TGTGCCAGCAGTTCTACCGGGACAGGGTTGAATGGCTACACCTTC
>TRBJ2-3|TRBV12-5|once|TRBD1
CASGLGTGGTDTQYF
TGTGCTAGTGGTCTTGGGACAGGGGGGACAGATACGCAGTATTTT
>TRBJ2-1|TRBV27|-|-
CASSGQNTIYNEQFF
TGTGCCAGCAGTGGACAGAATACGATATACAATGAGCAGTTCTTC
>TRBJ2-7|TRBV11-2|-|-
CASSLVLSLTPSYEQYF
TGTGCCAGCAGCTTAGTTCTGAGCCTTACCCCCTCCTACGAGCAGTACTTC
>TRBJ2-2|TRBV6-5|once|-
CASSNPGGTGELFF
TGTGCCAGCAGTAACCCCGGGGGAACCGGGGAGCTGTTTTTT
>TRBJ2-7|TRBV4-1|-|-
CASSLRGVGTSYEQYF
TGCGCCAGCAGCCTTCGCGGGGTGGGCACCTCCTACGAGCAGTACTTC
>TRBJ2-6|TRBV7-6|-|TRBD1
CASSTIRDRGAGANVLTF
TGTGCCAGCAGCACAATCCGGGACAGGGGAGCTGGGGCCAACGTCCTGACTTTC
>TRBJ2-1|TRBV11-3|-|TRBD2
CASSLGLAGDNEQFF
TGTGCCAGCAGCTTAGGTCTAGCGGGGGACAATGAGCAGTTCTTC
>TRBJ2-1|TRBV27|-|TRBD2
CAVSSGHSYDEQFF
TGTGCCGTTTCTAGCGGCCACTCCTACGATGAGCAGTTCTTC
>TRBJ1-5|TRBV18|-|-
CASSPAQDQPQHF
TGTGCCAGCTCACCCGCACAGGATCAGCCCCAGCATTTT
>TRBJ2-3|TRBV7-9|-|-
CASSPLFPPGHSTDTQYF
TGTGCCAGCAGCCCCCTTTTCCCGCCGGGACATAGCACAGATACGCAGTATTTT
>TRBJ2-2|TRBV19|-|-
CASRWGRTGELFF
TGTGCCAGTAGGTGGGGGCGCACCGGGGAGCTGTTTTTT
>TRBJ2-6|TRBV7-2|-|-
CASSFGGSGANVLTF
TGTGCCAGCAGCTTTGGGGGCTCGGGGGCCAACGTCCTGACTTTC
>TRBJ2-4|TRBV28|once|-
CASRPGARAKNIQYF
TGTGCCAGCAGGCCAGGGGCTCGGGCCAAAAACATTCAGTACTTC
>TRBJ2-6|TRBV6-1|-|-
CASKRLVVGANVLTF
TGTGCCAGCAAAAGACTGGTGGTTGGGGCCAACGTCCTGACTTTC
>TRBJ1-1|TRBV19|-|-
CASSINGEAEAFF
TGTGCCAGTAGTATAAACGGGGAAGCTGAAGCTTTCTTT
>TRBJ2-1|TRBV5-5|-|TRBD1
CASNRPGTGGYNEQFF
TGTGCCAGCAACCGACCCGGGACAGGGGGCTACAATGAGCAGTTCTTC
>TRBJ2-5|TRBV6-5|-|TRBD2
CASRAAGGPETQYF
TGTGCCAGCAGAGCCGCGGGGGGGCCCGAGACCCAGTACTTC
>TRBJ2-7|TRBV7-2|-|TRBD1
CASRKQGSDGYEQYF
TGTGCCAGCAGAAAACAGGGGTCGGATGGCTACGAGCAGTACTTC
>TRBJ2-5|TRBV11-2|-|-
CASSLPTTGYQETQYF
TGTGCCAGCAGCTTGCCAACGACTGGGTACCAAGAGACCCAGTACTTC
>TRBJ2-7|TRBV15|once|-
CATSRDLYEQYF
TGTGCCACCAGCAGAGATCTCTACGAGCAGTACTTC
>TRBJ1-1|TRBV27|-|TRBD1
CASSALQGYSTEAFF
TGTGCCAGCAGTGCCCTACAGGGGTATAGCACTGAAGCTTTCTTT
>TRBJ2-5|TRBV7-7|-|TRBD1
CASSLGQGETQYF
TGTGCCAGCAGCCTCGGACAGGGAGAGACCCAGTACTTC
>TRBJ2-1|TRBV18|-|-
CASSPFQGTAYNEQFF
TGTGCCAGCTCACCATTCCAAGGGACTGCATACAATGAGCAGTTCTTC
>TRBJ2-2|TRBV27|-|TRBD1
CASRFRGDRVSTGELFF
TGTGCCAGCAGATTTAGGGGAGACAGGGTCTCAACCGGGGAGCTGTTTTTT
>TRBJ1-5|TRBV7-8|-|TRBD1
CASSLQSGQGGPQHF
TGTGCCAGCAGCTTGCAAAGCGGACAGGGGGGGCCCCAGCATTTT
>TRBJ2-3|TRBV6-1|-|-
CASSEAFPDTQYF
TGTGCCAGCAGTGAAGCCTTTCCAGATACGCAGTATTTT
>TRBJ2-2|TRBV5-1|-|TRBD2
CASSSKPLAGSHTGELFF
TGCGCCAGCAGCTCCAAGCCGCTAGCGGGAAGCCACACCGGGGAGCTGTTTTTT
>TRBJ1-2|TRBV10-1|-|-
CASSDSRMGYGYTF
TGCGCCAGCAGCGACAGTAGGATGGGCTATGGCTACACCTTC
>TRBJ2-6|TRBV7-9|-|TRBD1
CASRIQGAYGANVLTF
TGTGCCAGCAGAATACAGGGGGCGTATGGGGCCAACGTCCTGACTTTC
>TRBJ2-7|TRBV19|-|TRBD1
CASSIGTGYEQYF
TGTGCCAGTAGTATCGGGACAGGGTACGAGCAGTACTTC
>TRBJ1-2|TRBV9|-|-
CASSVAQGRGHGYTF
TGTGCCAGCAGCGTAGCTCAGGGCAGGGGACATGGCTACACCTTC
>TRBJ1-1|TRBV30|-|-
CACSGEGTTEAFF
TGTGCCTGTTCAGGGGAAGGGACCACTGAAGCTTTCTTT
>TRBJ2-5|TRBV28|-|TRBD1
CASSSLSGGRETQYF
TGTGCCAGCAGTTCATTATCAGGGGGCAGGGAGACCCAGTACTTC
>TRBJ2-5|TRBV5-1|-|-
CASSLGRVQETQYF
TGCGCCAGCAGCTTGGGGAGGGTTCAAGAGACCCAGTACTTC
>TRBJ2-2|TRBV11-2|-|TRBD2
CASSLRGVPGVYGTGELFF
TGTGCCAGCAGCTTACGGGGGGTTCCTGGCGTATATGGCACCGGGGAGCTGTTTTTT
>TRBJ2-7|TRBV7-2|once|-
CASSLTTYEQYF
TGTGCCAGCAGCTTAACTACCTACGAGCAGTACTTC
>TRBJ2-2|TRBV5-6|-|-
CASSLGQNTGELFF
TGTGCCAGCAGCTTGGGGCAGAACACCGGGGAGCTGTTTTTT
>TRBJ2-1|TRBV10-1|-|TRBD2
CASSESPLAGGYNEQFF
TGCGCCAGCAGTGAGTCGCCCTTAGCGGGAGGCTACAATGAGCAGTTCTTC
>TRBJ2-3|TRBV29-1|-|TRBD2
CSVEPSHSGGALGTDTQYF
TGCAGCGTTGAACCTTCACATAGCGGGGGGGCATTGGGCACAGATACGCAGTATTTT
>TRBJ2-7|TRBV10-3|-|TRBD1
CAISRQGTYEQYF
TGTGCCATCAGCCGACAGGGAACCTACGAGCAGTACTTC
>TRBJ2-7|TRBV11-2|-|-
CASSLSHEQYF
TGTGCCAGCAGCTTAAGCCACGAGCAGTACTTC
>TRBJ1-5|TRBV4-1|-|-
CASSRAGSRDQPQHF
TGCGCCAGCAGCCGGGCTGGCAGTCGCGATCAGCCCCAGCATTTT
>TRBJ1-1|TRBV25-1|-|-
CASRATPGVGRDTEAFF
TGTGCCAGCAGGGCCACTCCAGGGGTGGGTAGGGACACTGAAGCTTTCTTT